The 2 T cell receptor beta chains presented below share a single source sample, sequenced in a study of blood T cell repertoires in COVID-19. Only in-frame clones appear in the TCRdb table, and some are missing; sequencing was by immunoSEQ multiplex PCR. This sample yields around 430,000 clones, of which approximately 90% are seen a single time; roughly 12% belongs to the top ten. Material: peripheral blood. These receptors all come from a woman aged 50 to 60 with COVID-19, enrolled during active disease.

V and J are TRBV5-1 and TRBJ2-7; TRBD2 aligns across 7 bases. The ends lost 3 bases at V and 3 bases at J; junction bases unmatched: 6. Germline CDR1 is SGHRS and CDR2 is YFSETQ. CDR3 size: 14 residues. CDR3 nucleotides: TGCGCCAGCAGCTACAGCGGGGAGATCTACGAGCAGTACTTC. It is translated as CASSYSGEIYEQYF.

This chain joins TRBV7-2 and TRBJ1-2; D possibly corresponds to TRBD1 (5 bases). The V end was cut by 4 bases, the J end by 7 bases, with 7 bases between. This CDR3 contains 11 residues. The germline V gene encodes CDR1 SGHTA and CDR2 FQGNSA. CDR3 DNA sequence: TGTGCCAGCAGCTCCAGGGTTGGCTACACCTTC. Amino acid sequence: CASSSRVGYTF.